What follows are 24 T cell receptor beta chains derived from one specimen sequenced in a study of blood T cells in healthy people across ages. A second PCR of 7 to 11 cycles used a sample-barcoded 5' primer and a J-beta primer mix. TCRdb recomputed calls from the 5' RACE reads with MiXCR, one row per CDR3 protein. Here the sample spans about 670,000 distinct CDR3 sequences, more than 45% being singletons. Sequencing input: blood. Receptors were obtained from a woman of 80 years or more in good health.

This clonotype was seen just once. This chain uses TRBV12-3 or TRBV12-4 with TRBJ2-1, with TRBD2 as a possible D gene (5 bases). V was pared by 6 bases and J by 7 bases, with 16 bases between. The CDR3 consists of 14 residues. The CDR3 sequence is CASSRTSSGNEQFF. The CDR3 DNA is TGTGCCAGCAGCAGGACTTCCAGTGGGAATGAGCAGTTCTTC.

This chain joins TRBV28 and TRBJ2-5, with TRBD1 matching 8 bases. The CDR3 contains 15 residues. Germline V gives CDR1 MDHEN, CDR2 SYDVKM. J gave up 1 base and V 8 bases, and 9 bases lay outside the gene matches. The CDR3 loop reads CASLLVGTGQETQYF. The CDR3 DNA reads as TGTGCCAGCCTATTAGTAGGGACAGGCCAAGAGACCCAGTACTTC.

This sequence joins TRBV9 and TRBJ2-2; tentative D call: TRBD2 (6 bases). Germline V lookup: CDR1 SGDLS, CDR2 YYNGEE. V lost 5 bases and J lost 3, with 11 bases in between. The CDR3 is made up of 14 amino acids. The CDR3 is CASRGGDYTGELFF. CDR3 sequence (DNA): TGTGCCAGCAGGGGGGGAGACTACACCGGGGAGCTGTTTTTT.

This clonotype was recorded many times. CDR3 amino acids: CASSENLRSSYNEQFF. The CDR3 region has the DNA TGTGCCAGCAGTGAAAACCTGAGAAGCTCCTACAATGAGCAGTTCTTC. The genes are TRBV6-1 and TRBJ2-1; D is unresolved. With 2 bases removed from V and 0 bases from J, the gap between germline ends came to 11 bases. The CDR3 sequence is 16 residues long. Germline CDR1 reads MNHNS; CDR2 reads SASEGT.

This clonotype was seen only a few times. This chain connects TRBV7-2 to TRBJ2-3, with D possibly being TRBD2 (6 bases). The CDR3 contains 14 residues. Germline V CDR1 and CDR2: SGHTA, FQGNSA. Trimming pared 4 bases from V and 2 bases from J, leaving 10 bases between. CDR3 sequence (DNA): TGTGCCAGCAGCTATAGGGAGGACACAGATACGCAGTATTTT. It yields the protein CASSYREDTDTQYF.

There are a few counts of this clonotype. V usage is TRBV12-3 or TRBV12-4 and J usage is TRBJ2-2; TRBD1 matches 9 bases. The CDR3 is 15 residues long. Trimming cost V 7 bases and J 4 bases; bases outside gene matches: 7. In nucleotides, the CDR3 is TGTGCCAGCAAGCGGGACAGGGCGGGCACCGGGGAGCTGTTTTTT. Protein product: CASKRDRAGTGELFF.

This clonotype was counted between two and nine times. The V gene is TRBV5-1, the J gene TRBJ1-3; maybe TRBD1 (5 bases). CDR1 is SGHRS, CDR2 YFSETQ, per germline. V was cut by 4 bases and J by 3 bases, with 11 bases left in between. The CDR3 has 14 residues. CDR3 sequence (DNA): TGCGCCAGCAGCGAGGGGTTGGATGGAAACACCATATATTTT. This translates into CASSEGLDGNTIYF.

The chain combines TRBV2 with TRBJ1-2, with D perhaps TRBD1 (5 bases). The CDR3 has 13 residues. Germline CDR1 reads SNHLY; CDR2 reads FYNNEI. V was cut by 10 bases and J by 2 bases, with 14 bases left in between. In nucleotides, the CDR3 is TGTGCCACCCCCCAGGGAGCAAACTATGGCTACACCTTC. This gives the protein CATPQGANYGYTF.

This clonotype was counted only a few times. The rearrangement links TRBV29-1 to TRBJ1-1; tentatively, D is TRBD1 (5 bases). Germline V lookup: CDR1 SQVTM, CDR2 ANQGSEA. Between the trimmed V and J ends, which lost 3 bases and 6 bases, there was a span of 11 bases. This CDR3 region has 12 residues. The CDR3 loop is CSVDWGLAEAFF. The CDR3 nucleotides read TGCAGCGTTGACTGGGGGTTGGCTGAAGCTTTCTTT. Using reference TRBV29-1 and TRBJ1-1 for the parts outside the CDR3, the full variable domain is SAVISQKPSRDICQRGTSLTIQCQVDSQVTMMFWYRQQPGQSLTLIATANQGSEATYESGFVIDKFPISRPNLTFSTLTVSNMSPEDSSIYLCSVDWGLAEAFFGQGTRLTVV.

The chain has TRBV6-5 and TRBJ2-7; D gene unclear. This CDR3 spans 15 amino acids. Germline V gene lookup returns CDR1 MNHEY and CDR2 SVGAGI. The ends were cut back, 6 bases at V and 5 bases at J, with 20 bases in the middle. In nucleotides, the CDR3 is TGTGCCAGCAGGATACTAACCGAAGGTTTCCACGAGCAGTACTTC. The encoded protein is CASRILTEGFHEQYF.

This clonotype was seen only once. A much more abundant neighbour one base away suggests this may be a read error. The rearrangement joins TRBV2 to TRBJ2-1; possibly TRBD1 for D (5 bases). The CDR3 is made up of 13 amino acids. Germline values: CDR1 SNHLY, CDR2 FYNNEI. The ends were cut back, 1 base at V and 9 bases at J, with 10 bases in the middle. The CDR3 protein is CASSEGRASEQFF. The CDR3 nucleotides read TGTGCCAGCAGTGAAGGCAGGGCCAGTGAGCAGTTCTTC.

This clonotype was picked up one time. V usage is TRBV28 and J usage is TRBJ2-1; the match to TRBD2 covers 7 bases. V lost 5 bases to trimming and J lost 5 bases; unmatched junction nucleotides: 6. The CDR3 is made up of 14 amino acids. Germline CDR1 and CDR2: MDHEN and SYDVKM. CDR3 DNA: TGTGCCAGCAGTCTAGGACTAGTCCACAATGAGCAGTTCTTC. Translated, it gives CASSLGLVHNEQFF.

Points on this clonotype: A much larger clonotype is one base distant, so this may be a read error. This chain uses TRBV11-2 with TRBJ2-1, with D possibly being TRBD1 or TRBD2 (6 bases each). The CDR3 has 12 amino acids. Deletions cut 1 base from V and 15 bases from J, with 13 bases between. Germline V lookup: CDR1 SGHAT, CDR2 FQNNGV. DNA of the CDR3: TGTGCCAGCAGCTTAGCGGGGGCCTCCACGTTCTTC. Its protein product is CASSLAGASTFF.

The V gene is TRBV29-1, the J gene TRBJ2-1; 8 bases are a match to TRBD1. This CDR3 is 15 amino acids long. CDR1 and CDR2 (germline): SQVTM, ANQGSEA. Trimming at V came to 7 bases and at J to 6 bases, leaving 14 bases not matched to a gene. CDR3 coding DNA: TGCAGCGCCCGAAGGGCAGGGGGCAGTATCAATGAGCAGTTCTTC. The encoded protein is CSARRAGGSINEQFF.

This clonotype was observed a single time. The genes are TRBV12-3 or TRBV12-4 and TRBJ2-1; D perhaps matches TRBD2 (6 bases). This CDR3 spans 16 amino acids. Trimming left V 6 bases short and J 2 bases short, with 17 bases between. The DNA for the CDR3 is TGTGCCAGCAGCCGAACTAGCTCTGTTGCCTACAATGAGCAGTTCTTC. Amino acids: CASSRTSSVAYNEQFF.

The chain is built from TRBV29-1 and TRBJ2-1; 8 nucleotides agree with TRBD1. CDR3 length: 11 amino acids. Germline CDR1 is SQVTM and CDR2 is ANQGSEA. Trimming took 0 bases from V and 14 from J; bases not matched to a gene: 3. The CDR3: CSVEEPGQEFF. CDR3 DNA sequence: TGCAGCGTTGAAGAGCCGGGACAGGAGTTCTTC.

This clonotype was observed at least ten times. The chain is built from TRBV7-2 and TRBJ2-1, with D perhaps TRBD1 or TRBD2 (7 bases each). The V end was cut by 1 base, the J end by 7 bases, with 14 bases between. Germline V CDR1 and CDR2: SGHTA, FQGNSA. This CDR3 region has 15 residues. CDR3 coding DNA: TGTGCCAGCAGCTTAGGTCTAGCGGACAGGAATGAGCAGTTCTTC. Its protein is CASSLGLADRNEQFF.

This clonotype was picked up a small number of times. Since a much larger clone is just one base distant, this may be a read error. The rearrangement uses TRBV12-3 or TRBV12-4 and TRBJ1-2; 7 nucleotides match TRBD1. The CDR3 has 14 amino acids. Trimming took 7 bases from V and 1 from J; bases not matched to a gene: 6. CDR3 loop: CASISAGGNYGYTF. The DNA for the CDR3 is TGTGCCAGCATTTCGGCAGGGGGTAACTATGGCTACACCTTC.

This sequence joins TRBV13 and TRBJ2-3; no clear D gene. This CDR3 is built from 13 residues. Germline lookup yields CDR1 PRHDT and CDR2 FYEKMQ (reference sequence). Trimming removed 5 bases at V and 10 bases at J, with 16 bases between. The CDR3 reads CASSVGPNWAQYF. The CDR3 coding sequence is TGTGCCAGCAGCGTCGGACCGAATTGGGCGCAGTATTTT.

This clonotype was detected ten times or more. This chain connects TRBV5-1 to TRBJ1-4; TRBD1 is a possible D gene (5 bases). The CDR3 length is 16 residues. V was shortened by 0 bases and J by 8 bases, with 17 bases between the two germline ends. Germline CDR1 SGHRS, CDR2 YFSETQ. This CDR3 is CASSLGRGLFEEKLFF. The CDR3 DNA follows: TGCGCCAGCAGCTTGGGGCGGGGCCTGTTCGAGGAAAAACTGTTTTTT.

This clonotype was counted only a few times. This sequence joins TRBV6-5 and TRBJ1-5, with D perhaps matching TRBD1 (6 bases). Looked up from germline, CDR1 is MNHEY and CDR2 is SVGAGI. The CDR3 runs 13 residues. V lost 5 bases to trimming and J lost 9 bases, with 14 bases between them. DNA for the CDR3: TGTGCCAGCAGTCAAACAGGGTTTCGGCCCCAGCATTTT. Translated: CASSQTGFRPQHF.

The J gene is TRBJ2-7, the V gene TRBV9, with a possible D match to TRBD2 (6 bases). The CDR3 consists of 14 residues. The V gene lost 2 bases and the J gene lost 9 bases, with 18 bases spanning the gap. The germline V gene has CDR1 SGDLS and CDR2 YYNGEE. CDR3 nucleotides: TGTGCCAGCAGCGTGTCGGGAGTGTTATCGGGGCAGTACTTC. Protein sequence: CASSVSGVLSGQYF.

The CDR3 coding sequence is TGTGCCAGCAGCCAACCAGGGGGGAGCAATCAGCCCCAGCATTTT. Its protein is CASSQPGGSNQPQHF. J is TRBJ1-5 and V is TRBV4-2; 7 bases are a match to TRBD1. The CDR3 runs 15 residues. V gave up 2 bases and J gave up 1 base; unmatched junction bases: 2. Germline lookup yields CDR1 LGHNA and CDR2 YNFKEQ.

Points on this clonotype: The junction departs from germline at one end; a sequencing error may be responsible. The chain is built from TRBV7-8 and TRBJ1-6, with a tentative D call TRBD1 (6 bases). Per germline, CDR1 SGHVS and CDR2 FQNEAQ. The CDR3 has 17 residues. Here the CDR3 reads CASSPATGSSYNSPPHF. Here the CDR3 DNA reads TGTGCCAGCAGCCCCGCTACAGGGAGCTCCTATAATTCACCCCCCCACTTT. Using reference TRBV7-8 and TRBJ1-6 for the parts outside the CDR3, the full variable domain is GAGVSQSPRYKVAKRGQDVALRCDPISGHVSLFWYQQALGQGPEFLTYFQNEAQLDKSGLPSDRFFAERPEGSVSTLKIQRTQQEDSAVYLCASSPATGSSYNSPPHFGNGTRLTVT.